A selection of T cell receptor beta chains follows, all from one sample in a study of blood T cell repertoires in COVID-19. Libraries were prepared by immunoSEQ multiplex PCR; TCRdb keeps only in-frame clonotypes and omits some of them. The sample includes some 120,000 clones, around 87% of them seen just once. The sample comprised peripheral blood. The receptors were sampled from a woman between 50 and 59 years old with acute or convalescent COVID-19. Each CDR3 is given with its conserved first and last residue. The D gene is left open where the match is weak. Clone size is stated in some rows and not others, as once, few, many or a class when expanded.

V gene	J gene	clone size	D gene	CDR3 protein	CDR3 DNA
TRBV10-3	TRBJ2-1	-	TRBD2	CAISVTSASGEFF	TGTGCCATCAGTGTGACTAGCGCGTCTGGGGAGTTCTTC
TRBV18	TRBJ1-4	-	TRBD1	CASSRDSVDEKLFF	TGTGCCAGCTCACGGGACAGTGTAGATGAAAAACTGTTTTTT
TRBV10-3	TRBJ2-1	-	-	CAISDGSYNEQFF	TGTGCCATCAGTGACGGGTCCTACAATGAGCAGTTCTTC
TRBV20-1	TRBJ1-5	-	-	CSASNQGSNQPQHF	TGCAGTGCTAGTAACCAGGGTAGCAATCAGCCCCAGCATTTT
TRBV6-5	TRBJ2-1	-	-	CASKNRGALEQFF	TGTGCCAGCAAGAACCGGGGGGCCCTTGAGCAGTTCTTC
TRBV19	TRBJ2-7	-	TRBD1	CASSLQGPSYEQYF	TGTGCCAGTAGTCTACAGGGGCCATCCTACGAGCAGTACTTC
TRBV24-1	TRBJ2-5	-	TRBD2	CATSDSSGGAETQYF	TGTGCCACCAGTGATTCTAGCGGGGGGGCGGAGACCCAGTACTTC
TRBV19	TRBJ1-3	-	-	CATSRDITSGNTIYF	TGTGCCACCAGTCGGGACATAACCTCTGGAAACACCATATATTTT
TRBV6-5	TRBJ1-5	-	-	CASRTRYYSNQPQHF	TGTGCCAGCAGAACCAGGTATTATAGCAATCAGCCCCAGCATTTT
TRBV5-1	TRBJ2-7	-	TRBD1	CASSATLGQGANEQYF	TGCGCCAGCAGCGCTACATTGGGACAGGGGGCAAACGAGCAGTACTTC
TRBV9	TRBJ2-6	once	-	CASSVVSSGANVLTF	TGTGCCAGCAGCGTAGTGAGCTCTGGGGCCAACGTCCTGACTTTC
TRBV28	TRBJ1-4	-	-	CASSLLVGGEKLFF	TGTGCCAGCAGTCTCTTGGTCGGGGGGGAAAAACTGTTTTTT
TRBV13	TRBJ2-3	-	-	CASSLGAQDTQYF	TGTGCCAGCAGCTTGGGTGCACAGGATACGCAGTATTTT
TRBV5-4	TRBJ2-1	once	TRBD2	CASSSPTGRLAAEQFF	TGTGCCAGCAGCTCACCGACGGGAAGACTAGCTGCTGAGCAGTTCTTC
TRBV15	TRBJ2-3	-	-	CATSGGATTDTQYF	TGTGCCACCAGCGGGGGGGCCACCACAGATACGCAGTATTTT
TRBV7-9	TRBJ1-2	-	-	CASSHSDRSTGGYTF	TGTGCCAGCAGCCATTCTGACAGGAGTACGGGCGGCTACACCTTC
TRBV11-3	TRBJ1-1	-	-	CASSPGFGTEAFF	TGTGCCAGCAGCCCGGGATTTGGTACTGAAGCTTTCTTT
TRBV19	TRBJ1-2	-	-	CASSLSSDSSYYGYTF	TGTGCCAGTAGTCTTTCCTCGGACAGTTCCTACTATGGCTACACCTTC
TRBV7-8	TRBJ1-1	-	-	CASSPNLVSEAFF	TGTGCCAGCAGCCCTAACCTCGTATCTGAAGCTTTCTTT
TRBV30	TRBJ2-5	-	TRBD2	CAWVPGTSGGQETQYF	TGTGCCTGGGTCCCGGGGACTAGCGGGGGGCAAGAGACCCAGTACTTC
TRBV5-4	TRBJ1-2	-	TRBD1	CASSLDQGARGYTF	TGTGCCAGCAGCTTAGATCAGGGGGCGCGGGGCTACACCTTC
TRBV27	TRBJ1-2	-	-	CASSFSGGLGGYTF	TGTGCCAGCAGTTTTTCAGGAGGGTTAGGTGGCTACACCTTC
TRBV5-4	TRBJ2-1	few	TRBD1	CASSRPGTGVRNEQFF	TGTGCCAGCAGCAGACCCGGGACAGGGGTGAGGAATGAGCAGTTCTTC
TRBV7-3	TRBJ1-1	once	TRBD1	CASSSSGGAGTEAFF	TGTGCCAGCAGTTCCTCAGGGGGCGCGGGGACTGAAGCTTTCTTT
TRBV15	TRBJ1-2	-	-	CATSRGNRDQGGYTF	TGTGCCACCAGCAGAGGCAACCGGGATCAAGGGGGCTACACCTTC
TRBV11-2	TRBJ1-2	-	-	CASSLGGQPSGYTF	TGTGCCAGCAGCTTAGGAGGGCAGCCGAGTGGCTACACCTTC
TRBV27	TRBJ2-7	few	-	CASSRESRYEQYF	TGTGCCAGCAGCCGGGAGTCCCGCTACGAGCAGTACTTC
TRBV24-1	TRBJ2-3	few	-	CATSDASRTDTQYF	TGTGCCACCAGTGATGCATCGAGGACAGATACGCAGTATTTT
TRBV3-1/TRBV3-2	TRBJ1-2	-	-	CASSHGITNGYTF	TGTGCCAGCAGCCACGGGATTACAAATGGCTACACCTTC
TRBV5-4	TRBJ1-5	once	TRBD1	CASTIQGAGQPQHF	TGTGCCAGCACCATACAGGGGGCAGGCCAGCCCCAGCATTTT